The clone carrying this T cell receptor (beta chain) was observed many times. Antigen specificity is unknown. Amplified TCR beta CDR3 regions derived from RNA transcripts. The HTBI primer set drove a first-round RT-PCR of the TCR CDR3. TCRdb reprocessed the multiplex PCR reads via MiXCR and lists one record per CDR3 protein. The sample holds some 690,000 distinct CDR3 sequences, roughly 17% seen once. Germline V gene sequence: CDR1 PRHDT, CDR2 FYEKMQ (reference sequence). This CDR3 has 15 residues. V was pared by 5 bases and J by 4 bases, with 15 bases between. Uncontrolled infection, other autoimmune disease, pregnancy or lactation disqualified patients from enrolment. Fresh peripheral blood, less than 11 ml of it, supplied the PBMCs. This sample is part of a study of T cells in Graves' hyperthyroidism and ophthalmopathy. General observations from the study: Most clonotypes expanded in the thyroid (above 0.001) were also present in blood.

The chain couples TRBV13 to TRBJ1-3, with no clear D. This clonotype was obtained from a man aged 50 to 59 with Graves' hyperthyroidism. Sequencing input: blood. The CDR3 protein is CASSHVEAPGNTIYF. The CDR3 DNA reads as TGTGCCAGCAGCCACGTTGAGGCGCCCGGAAACACCATATATTTT.